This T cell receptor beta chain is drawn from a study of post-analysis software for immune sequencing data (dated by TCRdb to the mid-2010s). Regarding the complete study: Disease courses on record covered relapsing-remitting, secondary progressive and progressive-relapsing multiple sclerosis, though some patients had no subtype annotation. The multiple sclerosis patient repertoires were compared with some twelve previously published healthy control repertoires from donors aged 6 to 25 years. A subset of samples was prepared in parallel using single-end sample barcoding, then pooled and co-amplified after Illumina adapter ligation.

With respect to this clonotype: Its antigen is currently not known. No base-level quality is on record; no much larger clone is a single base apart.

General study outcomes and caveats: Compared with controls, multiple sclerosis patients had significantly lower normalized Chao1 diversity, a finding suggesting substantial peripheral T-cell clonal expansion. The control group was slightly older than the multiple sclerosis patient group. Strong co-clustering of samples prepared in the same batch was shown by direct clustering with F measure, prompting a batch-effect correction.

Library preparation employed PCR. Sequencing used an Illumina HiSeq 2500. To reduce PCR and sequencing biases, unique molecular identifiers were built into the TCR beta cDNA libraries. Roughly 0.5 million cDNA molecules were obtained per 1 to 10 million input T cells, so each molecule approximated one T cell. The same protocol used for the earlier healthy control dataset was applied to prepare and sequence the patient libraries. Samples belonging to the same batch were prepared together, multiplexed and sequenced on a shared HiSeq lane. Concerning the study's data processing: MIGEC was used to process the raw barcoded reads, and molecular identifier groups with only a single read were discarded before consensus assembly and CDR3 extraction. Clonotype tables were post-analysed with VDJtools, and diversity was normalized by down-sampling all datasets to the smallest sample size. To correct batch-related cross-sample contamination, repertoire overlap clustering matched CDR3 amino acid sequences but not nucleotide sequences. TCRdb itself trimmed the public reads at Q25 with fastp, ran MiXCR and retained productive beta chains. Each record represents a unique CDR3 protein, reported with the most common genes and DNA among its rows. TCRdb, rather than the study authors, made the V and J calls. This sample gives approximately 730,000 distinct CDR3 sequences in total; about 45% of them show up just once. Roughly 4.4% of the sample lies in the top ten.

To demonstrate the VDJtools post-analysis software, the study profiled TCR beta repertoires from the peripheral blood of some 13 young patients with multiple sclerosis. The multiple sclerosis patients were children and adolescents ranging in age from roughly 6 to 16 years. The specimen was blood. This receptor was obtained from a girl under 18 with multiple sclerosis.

The DNA sequence is given as TGCAGCGTTGAATCCCGGACTAGCGGGAGTCAGGGACCTTACGAGCAGTACTTC. The encoded protein is CSVESRTSGSQGPYEQYF. The rearrangement joined TRBV29-1 to TRBJ2-7, with TRBD2 identical over 13 junction bases. The germline V gene specifies SQVTM as CDR1 and ANQGSEA as CDR2. The CDR3 has 18 amino acids, counting the end cysteine and phenylalanine. The retained sequence is limited to the CDR3, 54 bases, with the frame set at the first base. The germline V and J ends show losses of 2 bases and 4 bases respectively, and no gene match explains 14 bases of the junction.